The present T cell receptor (beta chain) was sequenced within a study of T cells in Graves' hyperthyroidism and ophthalmopathy. RNA transcripts served as the template for amplifying TCR beta CDR3 regions. Initially, a first-round RT-PCR of the TCR CDR3 employed the HTBI primer set. TCRdb analysed the multiplex PCR reads with MiXCR anew, one entry per CDR3 protein. Of about 740,000 distinct CDR3 sequences in the sample, about 15% are singletons; the top ten hold about 9.4%. The CDR3 covers 13 residues. The V end lost 6 bases, the J end lost 5 bases, and 10 bases lay between the germline ends. CDR1 and CDR2 (germline): SGHDN, FVKESK. The table lists this clonotype with many counts.

The chain carries TRBV14 and TRBJ2-2, with D unclear. This clonotype was obtained from a young woman with Graves' hyperthyroidism. The sample was blood. As DNA, the CDR3 is TGTGCCAGCAGTGCGTACAGAACCGGGGAGCTGTTTTTT. It specifies CASSAYRTGELFF.